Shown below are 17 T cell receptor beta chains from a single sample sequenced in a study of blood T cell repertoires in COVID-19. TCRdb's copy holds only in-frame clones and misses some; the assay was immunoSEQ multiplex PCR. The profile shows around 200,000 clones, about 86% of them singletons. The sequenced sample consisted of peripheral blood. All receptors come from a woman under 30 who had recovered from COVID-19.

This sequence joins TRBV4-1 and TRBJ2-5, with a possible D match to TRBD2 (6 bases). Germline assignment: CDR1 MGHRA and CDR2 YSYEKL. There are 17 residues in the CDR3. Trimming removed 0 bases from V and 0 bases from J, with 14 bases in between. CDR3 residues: CASSQEDGGWDQETQYF. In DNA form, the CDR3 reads TGCGCCAGCAGCCAAGAGGACGGGGGATGGGACCAAGAGACCCAGTACTTC.

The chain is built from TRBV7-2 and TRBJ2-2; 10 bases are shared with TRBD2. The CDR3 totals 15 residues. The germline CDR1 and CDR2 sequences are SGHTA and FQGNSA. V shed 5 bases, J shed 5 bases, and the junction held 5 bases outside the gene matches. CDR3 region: CASSAGLAYTGELFF. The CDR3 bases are TGTGCCAGCAGCGCGGGACTAGCGTATACCGGGGAGCTGTTTTTT.

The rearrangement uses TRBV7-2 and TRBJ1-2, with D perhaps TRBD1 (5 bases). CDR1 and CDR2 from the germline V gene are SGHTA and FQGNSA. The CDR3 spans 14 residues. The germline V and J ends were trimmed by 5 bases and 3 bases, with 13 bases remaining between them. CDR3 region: CASSPTGGDYGYTF. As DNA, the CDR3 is TGTGCCAGCAGCCCCACCGGGGGTGACTATGGCTACACCTTC. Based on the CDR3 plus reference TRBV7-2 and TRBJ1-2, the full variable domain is GAGVSQSPSNKVTEKGKDVELRCDPISGHTALYWYRQSLGQGLEFLIYFQGNSAPDKSGLPSDRFSAERTGGSVSTLTIQRTQQEDSAVYLCASSPTGGDYGYTFGSGTRLTVV.

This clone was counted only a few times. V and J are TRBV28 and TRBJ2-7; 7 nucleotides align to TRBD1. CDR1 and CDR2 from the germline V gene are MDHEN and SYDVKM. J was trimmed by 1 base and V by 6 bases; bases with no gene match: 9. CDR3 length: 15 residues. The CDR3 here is CASSSPGQESYEQYV. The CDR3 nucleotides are TGTGCCAGCAGCTCCCCCGGACAGGAGTCCTACGAGCAGTACGTC.

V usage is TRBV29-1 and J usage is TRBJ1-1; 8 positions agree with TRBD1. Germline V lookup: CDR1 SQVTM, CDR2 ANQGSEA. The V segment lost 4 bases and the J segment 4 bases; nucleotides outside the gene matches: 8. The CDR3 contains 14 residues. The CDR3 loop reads CSVALPGGGTEAFF. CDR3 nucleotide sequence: TGCAGCGTTGCCCTGCCAGGGGGCGGCACTGAAGCTTTCTTT.

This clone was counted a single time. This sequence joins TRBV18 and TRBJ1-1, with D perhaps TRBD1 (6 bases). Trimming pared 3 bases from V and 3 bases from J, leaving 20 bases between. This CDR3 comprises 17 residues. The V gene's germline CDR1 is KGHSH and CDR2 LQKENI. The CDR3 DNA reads TGTGCCAGCTCACCTCCCTGGGGGCAGGGCAGCGACACTGAAGCTTTCTTT. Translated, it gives CASSPPWGQGSDTEAFF.

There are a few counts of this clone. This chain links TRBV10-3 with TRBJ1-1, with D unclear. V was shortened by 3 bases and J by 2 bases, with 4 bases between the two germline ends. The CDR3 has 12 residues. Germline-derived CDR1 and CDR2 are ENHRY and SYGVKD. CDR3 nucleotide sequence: TGTGCCATCAGTGACCTAAACACTGAAGCTTTCTTT. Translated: CAISDLNTEAFF.

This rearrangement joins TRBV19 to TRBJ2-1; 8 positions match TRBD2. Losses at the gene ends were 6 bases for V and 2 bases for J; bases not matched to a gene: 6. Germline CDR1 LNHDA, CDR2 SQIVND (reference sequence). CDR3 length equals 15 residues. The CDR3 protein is CASRFSGAPYNEQFF. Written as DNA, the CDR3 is TGTGCCAGTAGGTTTAGCGGGGCCCCCTACAATGAGCAGTTCTTC. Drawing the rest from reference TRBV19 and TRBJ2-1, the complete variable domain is DGGITQSPKYLFRKEGQNVTLSCEQNLNHDAMYWYRQDPGQGLRLIYYSQIVNDFQKGDIAEGYSVSREKKESFPLTVTSAQKNPTAFYLCASRFSGAPYNEQFFGPGTRLTVL.

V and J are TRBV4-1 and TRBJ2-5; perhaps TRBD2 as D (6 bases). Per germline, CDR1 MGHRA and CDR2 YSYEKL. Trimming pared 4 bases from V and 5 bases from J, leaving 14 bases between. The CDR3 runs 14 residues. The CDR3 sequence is CASSLKLGGETQYF. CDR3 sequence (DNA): TGCGCCAGCAGCCTCAAGCTTGGAGGGGAGACCCAGTACTTC.

The DNA for the CDR3 is TGTGCCAGCAGCGGGACAGGGGTTCAGCCCCAGCATTTT. Its translation: CASSGTGVQPQHF. The chain combines TRBV27 with TRBJ1-5; TRBD1 matches at 10 bases. Germline trimming cut 6 bases from V and 6 bases from J; bases unmatched to any gene: 2. CDR1 MNHEY and CDR2 SMNVEV come from the germline V gene (reference sequence). CDR3 size: 13 residues.

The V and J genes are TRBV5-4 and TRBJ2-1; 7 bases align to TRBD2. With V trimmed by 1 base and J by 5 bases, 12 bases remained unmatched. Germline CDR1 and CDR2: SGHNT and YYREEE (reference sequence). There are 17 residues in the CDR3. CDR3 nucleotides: TGTGCCAGCAGCTTGTTTGGCATCGCGGGAGTGGACAATGAGCAGTTCTTC. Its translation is CASSLFGIAGVDNEQFF.

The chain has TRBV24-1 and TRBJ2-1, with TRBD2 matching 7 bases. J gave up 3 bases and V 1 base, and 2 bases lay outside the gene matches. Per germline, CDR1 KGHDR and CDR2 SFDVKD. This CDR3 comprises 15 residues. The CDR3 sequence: CATSDFRTSYNEQFF. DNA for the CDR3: TGTGCCACCAGTGATTTCAGGACTAGCTACAATGAGCAGTTCTTC.

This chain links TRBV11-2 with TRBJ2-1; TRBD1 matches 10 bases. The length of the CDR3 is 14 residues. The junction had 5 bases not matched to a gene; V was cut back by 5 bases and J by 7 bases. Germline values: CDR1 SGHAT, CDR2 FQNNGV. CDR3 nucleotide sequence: TGTGCCAGCAGCCTGCGGACAGGGGGAAATGAGCAGTTCTTC. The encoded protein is CASSLRTGGNEQFF.

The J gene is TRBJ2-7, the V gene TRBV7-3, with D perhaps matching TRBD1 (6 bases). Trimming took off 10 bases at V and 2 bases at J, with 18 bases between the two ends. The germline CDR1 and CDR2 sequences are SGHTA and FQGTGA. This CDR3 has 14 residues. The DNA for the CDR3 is TGTGCCACGAGACGGGACACCCGAGCCTACGAGCAGTACGTC. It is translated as CATRRDTRAYEQYV.

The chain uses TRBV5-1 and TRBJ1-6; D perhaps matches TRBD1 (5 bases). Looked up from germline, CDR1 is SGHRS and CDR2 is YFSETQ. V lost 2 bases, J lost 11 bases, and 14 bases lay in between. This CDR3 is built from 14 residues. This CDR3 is CASSLLTQGTPLHF. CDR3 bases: TGCGCCAGCAGCTTATTGACCCAGGGTACACCCCTCCACTTT.

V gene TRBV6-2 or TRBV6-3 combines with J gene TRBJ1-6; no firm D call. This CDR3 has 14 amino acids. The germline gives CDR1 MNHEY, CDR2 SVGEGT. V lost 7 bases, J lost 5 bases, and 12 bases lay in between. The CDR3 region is CASTPAGHNSPLHF. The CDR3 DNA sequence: TGTGCCAGCACCCCCGCGGGTCATAATTCACCCCTCCACTTT.

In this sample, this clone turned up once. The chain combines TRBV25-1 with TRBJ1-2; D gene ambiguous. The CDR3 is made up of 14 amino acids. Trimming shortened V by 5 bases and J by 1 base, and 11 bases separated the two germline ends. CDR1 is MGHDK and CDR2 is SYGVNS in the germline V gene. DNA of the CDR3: TGTGCCAGCAGTCGAGGCCAGAATAACTATGGCTACACCTTC. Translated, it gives CASSRGQNNYGYTF.